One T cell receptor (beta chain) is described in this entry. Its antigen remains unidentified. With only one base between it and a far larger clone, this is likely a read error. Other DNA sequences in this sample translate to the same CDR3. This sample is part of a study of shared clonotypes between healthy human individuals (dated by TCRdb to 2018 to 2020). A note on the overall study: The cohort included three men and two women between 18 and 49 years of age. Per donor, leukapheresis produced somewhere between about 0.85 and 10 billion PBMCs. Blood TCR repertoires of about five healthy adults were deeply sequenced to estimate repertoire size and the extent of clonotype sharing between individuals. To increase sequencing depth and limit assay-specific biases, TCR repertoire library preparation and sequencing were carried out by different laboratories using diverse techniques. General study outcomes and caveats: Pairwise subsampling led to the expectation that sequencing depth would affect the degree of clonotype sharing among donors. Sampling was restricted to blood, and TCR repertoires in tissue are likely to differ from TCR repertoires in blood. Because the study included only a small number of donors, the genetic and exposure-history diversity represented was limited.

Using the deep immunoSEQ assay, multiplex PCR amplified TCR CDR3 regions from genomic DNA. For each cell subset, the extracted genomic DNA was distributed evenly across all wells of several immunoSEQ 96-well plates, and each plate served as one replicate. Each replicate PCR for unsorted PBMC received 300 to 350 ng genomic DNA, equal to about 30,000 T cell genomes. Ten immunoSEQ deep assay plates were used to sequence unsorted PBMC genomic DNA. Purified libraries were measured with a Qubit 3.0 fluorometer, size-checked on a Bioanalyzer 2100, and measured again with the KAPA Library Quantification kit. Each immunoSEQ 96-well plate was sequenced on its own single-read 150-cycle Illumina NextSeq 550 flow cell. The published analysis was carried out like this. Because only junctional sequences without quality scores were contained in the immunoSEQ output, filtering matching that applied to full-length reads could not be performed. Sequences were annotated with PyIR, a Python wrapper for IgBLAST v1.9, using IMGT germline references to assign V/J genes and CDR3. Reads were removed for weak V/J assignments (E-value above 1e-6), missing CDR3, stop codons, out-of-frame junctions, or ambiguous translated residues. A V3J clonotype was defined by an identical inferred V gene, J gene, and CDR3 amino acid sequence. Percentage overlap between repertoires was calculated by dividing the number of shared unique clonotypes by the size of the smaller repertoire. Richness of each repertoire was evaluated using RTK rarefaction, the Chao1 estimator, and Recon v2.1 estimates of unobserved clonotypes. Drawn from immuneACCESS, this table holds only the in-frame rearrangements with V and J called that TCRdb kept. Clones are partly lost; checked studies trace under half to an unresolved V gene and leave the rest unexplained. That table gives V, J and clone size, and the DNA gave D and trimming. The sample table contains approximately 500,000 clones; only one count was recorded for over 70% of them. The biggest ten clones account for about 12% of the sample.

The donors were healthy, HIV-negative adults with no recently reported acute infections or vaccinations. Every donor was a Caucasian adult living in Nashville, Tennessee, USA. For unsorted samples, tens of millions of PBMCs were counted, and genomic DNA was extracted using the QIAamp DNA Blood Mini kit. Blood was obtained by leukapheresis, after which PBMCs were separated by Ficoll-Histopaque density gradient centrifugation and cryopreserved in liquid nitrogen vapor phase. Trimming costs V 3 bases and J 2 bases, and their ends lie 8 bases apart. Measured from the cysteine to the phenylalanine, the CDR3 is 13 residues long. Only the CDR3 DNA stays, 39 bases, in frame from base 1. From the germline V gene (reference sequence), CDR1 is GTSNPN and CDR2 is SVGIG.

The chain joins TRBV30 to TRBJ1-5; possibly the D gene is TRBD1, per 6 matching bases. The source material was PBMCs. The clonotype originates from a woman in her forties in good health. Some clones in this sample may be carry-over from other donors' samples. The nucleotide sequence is TGTGCCTGGAGCAACAGGGGCAATCAGCCCCAGCATTTT. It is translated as CAWSNRGNQPQHF.